This entry is about one TCR beta chain. This entry is derived from a study of blood T cell repertoires in COVID-19. The junction had 8 bases not matched to a gene; V was cut back by 4 bases and J by 5 bases. The V gene's germline CDR1 is LGHDT and CDR2 YNNKEL (reference sequence). The CDR3 is made up of 14 amino acids. Profiled with immunoSEQ multiplex PCR; TCRdb holds only in-frame clones, not every one. The sample yields fewer than 350,000 clones, roughly 85% seen once. The sequence came from a man aged 25-45 years who had recovered from COVID-19. The V call is TRBV3-1 (or the pseudogene TRBV3-2), the J call TRBJ2-7, with 7 bases fitting TRBD2. Sequencing input: PBMCs or T cells enriched from blood (not recorded which). The CDR3 reads CASSLWTSPHEQYF. The CDR3 DNA reads TGTGCCAGCAGCCTATGGACTAGTCCCCACGAGCAGTACTTC.